This T cell receptor beta chain was observed in a study of blood T cells in healthy people across ages. The CDR3 is made up of 15 amino acids. Germline CDR1 and CDR2: DFQATT and SNEGSKA (reference sequence). J lost 4 bases, V lost 4 bases, and 10 bases had no gene match. A second PCR, run for roughly 7 to 12 cycles, used a sample-barcoded 5' primer plus a J-beta primer mix. TCRdb fed the 5' RACE reads into MiXCR, producing one record per CDR3 protein. Counted here are some 1.5 million distinct CDR3 sequences, around 40% occurring once; the ten biggest clones make up just over 4%. Sequencing was done on a sample of blood. The sequence was collected from a woman aged 18 to 35 in good health. This chain links TRBV20-1 with TRBJ1-2; 9 bases are a match to TRBD1. The chain's CDR3 is CSANIGTGPIYGYTF. The CDR3 DNA reads TGCAGTGCTAACATCGGGACAGGGCCCATCTATGGCTACACCTTC.